The T cell receptor beta chain described here comes from a study of low-dose radiotherapy and immunotherapy resistance in tumors. Turning to the study itself: Cohort 1 was given 0.5 Gy per fraction every 2 weeks, for 6.5 Gy total. Daily intake of oral aspirin 300 mg by patients lasted four cycles and began on cycle 1 day 1. Intravenous administration to patients comprised nivolumab at 240 mg every two weeks and ipilimumab at 1 mg/kg every six weeks.

As to time point: before trial treatment. Low-dose radiotherapy, low-dose cyclophosphamide, aspirin, ipilimumab and nivolumab were all given to the donors. Gene-specific TRAV and TRBV primers were used for first-strand cDNA, covering alpha and beta chains. Amplification of TCRs used a constant-region primer and V-primer adapter for around 20 PCR cycles. TCRdb re-called the reads with MiXCR, one entry per CDR3 protein. The sample lists approximately 84,000 distinct CDR3 sequences; roughly a sixth were seen once. This CDR3 spans 13 amino acids. Trimming left V 6 bases short and J 5 bases short, with 16 bases between. Germline V lookup: CDR1 DFQATT, CDR2 SNEGSKA (reference sequence).

The material was PBMCs, obtained before treatment. This chain uses TRBV20-1 with TRBJ1-1; no firm D call. This clonotype originated in a male donor with prostate cancer. The CDR3 sequence: CSAPDPKGTEAFF. The DNA of the CDR3 is TGCAGTGCCCCGGACCCGAAAGGAACTGAAGCTTTCTTT.